This TCR beta chain was sequenced during a study of human T cells and chemical hapten exposure. During construction of the library, unique molecular identifiers were attached to individual cDNA molecules for quantitative, reproducible TCR counting. One entry per CDR3 protein, called by TCRdb with MiXCR from the RACE reads. The repertoire holds 340,000 or so distinct CDR3 sequences, with under 8% as singletons. Study conclusions and caveats: With DPC sensitization, TCRs exceeding 1 in 1000 frequency showed no change.

This clonotype has a handful of counts. Its antigen remains unknown. Noted time point: patch test 1, 2 weeks after DPC sensitization. Treatment of the sample: therapeutic diphenylcyclopropenone sensitization with weekly scalp DPC. Germline CDR1 and CDR2: LGHNA and YSLEER. The length of the CDR3 is 14 residues. The V end lost 0 bases, the J end lost 8 bases, and 12 bases lay between the germline ends. This rearrangement joins TRBV4-3 to TRBJ2-3; TRBD2 might be the D (5 bases). The receptor comes from a woman aged 18 to 35 with alopecia areata. Some clones in this sample may be carry-over from other donors' samples. This specimen was whole blood, taken in connection with sensitization to the hapten diphenylcyclopropenone (DPC). This CDR3 reads CASSQDGSSGTQYF. The CDR3 DNA sequence: TGCGCCAGCAGCCAAGATGGGTCCAGCGGTACGCAGTATTTT.